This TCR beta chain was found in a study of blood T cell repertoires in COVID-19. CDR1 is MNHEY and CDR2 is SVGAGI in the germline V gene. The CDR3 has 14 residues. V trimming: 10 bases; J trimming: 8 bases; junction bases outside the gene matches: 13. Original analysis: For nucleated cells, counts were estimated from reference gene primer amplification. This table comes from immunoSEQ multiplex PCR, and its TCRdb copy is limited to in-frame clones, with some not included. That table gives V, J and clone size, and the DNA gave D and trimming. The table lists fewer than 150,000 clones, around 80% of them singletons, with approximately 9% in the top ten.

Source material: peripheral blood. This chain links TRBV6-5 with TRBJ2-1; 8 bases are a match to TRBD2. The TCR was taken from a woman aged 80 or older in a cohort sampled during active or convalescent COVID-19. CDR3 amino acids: CATLRKGSGDEQFF. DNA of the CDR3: TGTGCCACCCTAAGAAAGGGTAGCGGGGATGAGCAGTTCTTC.